The clone carrying this TCR beta chain was observed at least ten times. Antigen unknown. If patients had other autoimmune diseases, uncontrolled infections, pregnancy or lactation, they were excluded. Germline CDR1 is ENHRY and CDR2 is SYGVKD. CDR3 length equals 14 residues. V lost 5 bases and J lost 1; bases outside the gene matches: 4. RNA transcripts served as template for amplifying TCR beta CDR3 sequences. Scientists carried out first-round RT-PCR using HTBI primers and then a second-round multiplex PCR. TCRdb reprocessed the multiplex PCR reads with MiXCR, giving one entry per CDR3 protein. The sample has roughly 300,000 distinct CDR3 sequences, 15% to 20% seen once. This sample stems from a study of Graves' ophthalmopathy and Graves' hyperthyroidism. General observations from the study: Most thyroid clonotypes expanded beyond 0.001 frequency were also found in blood.

The sequenced material came from peripheral blood. V is TRBV10-3 and J is TRBJ1-1; 7 positions agree with TRBD1. The sequence derives from an adult man with Graves' ophthalmopathy. The CDR3 bases are TGTGCCATCAGTACCGGGACAGCGAACACTGAAGCTTTCTTT. This gives the protein CAISTGTANTEAFF.